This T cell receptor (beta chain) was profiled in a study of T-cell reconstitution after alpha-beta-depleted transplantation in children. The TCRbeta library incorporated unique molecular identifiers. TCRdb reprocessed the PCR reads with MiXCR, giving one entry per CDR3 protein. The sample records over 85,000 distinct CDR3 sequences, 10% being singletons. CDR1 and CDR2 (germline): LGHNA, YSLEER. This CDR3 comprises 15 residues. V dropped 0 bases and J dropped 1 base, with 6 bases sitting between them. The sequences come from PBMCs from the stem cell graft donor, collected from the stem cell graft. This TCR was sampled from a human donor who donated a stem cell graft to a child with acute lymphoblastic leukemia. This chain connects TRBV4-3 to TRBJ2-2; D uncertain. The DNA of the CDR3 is TGCGCCAGCAGCCAAGACGGGCTGAACACCGGGGAGCTGTTTTTT. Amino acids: CASSQDGLNTGELFF.